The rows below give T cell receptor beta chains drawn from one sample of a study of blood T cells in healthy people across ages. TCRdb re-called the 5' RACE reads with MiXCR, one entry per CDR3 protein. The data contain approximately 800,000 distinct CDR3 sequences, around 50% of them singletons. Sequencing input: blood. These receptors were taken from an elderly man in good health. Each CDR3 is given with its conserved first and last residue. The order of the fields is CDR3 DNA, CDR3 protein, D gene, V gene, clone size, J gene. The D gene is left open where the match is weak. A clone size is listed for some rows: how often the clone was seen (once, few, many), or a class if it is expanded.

TGCAGTGCTAGTTTGCTTGAAGATACGCAGTATTTT | CSASLLEDTQYF | . | TRBV20-1 | . | TRBJ2-3
TGCAGCGTCGGACAGGGGGCGAAGGGAGATACGCAGTATTTT | CSVGQGAKGDTQYF | TRBD1 | TRBV29-1 | once | TRBJ2-3
TGTGCCGGCAGCCCCCTTTTGGGGTCTCTAGGAACCACAGATACGCAGTATTTT | CAGSPLLGSLGTTDTQYF | . | TRBV28 | . | TRBJ2-3
TGTGCCAGCAGCTTGGGGGCCAGAGACAATGAGCAGTTCTTC | CASSLGARDNEQFF | . | TRBV5-6 | few | TRBJ2-1
TGTGCCAGCAGTTTTCACGCTAGCGGGAGTTTTTCCTACGAGCAGTACTTC | CASSFHASGSFSYEQYF | TRBD2 | TRBV28 | few | TRBJ2-7
TGCGCCAGCAGCTTGGACGTACCCACAGATACGCAGTATTTT | CASSLDVPTDTQYF | . | TRBV5-1 | few | TRBJ2-3
TGTGCCAGCAGCCATCAAGATTGGGGCAAGTCGGCCAAAAACATTCAGTACTTC | CASSHQDWGKSAKNIQYF | . | TRBV3-1 | . | TRBJ2-4
TGTGCCTGGAGTTTCGGGACAGGGGGAAGCACTGAAGCTTTCTTT | CAWSFGTGGSTEAFF | TRBD1 | TRBV30 | . | TRBJ1-1
TGTGCCAGCGGGACAGATCTAGCCAAAAACATTCAGTACTTC | CASGTDLAKNIQYF | TRBD1 | TRBV5-5 | many | TRBJ2-4
TGTGCCAGCAGTGAACAGCCCGCCTACGAGCAGTACTTC | CASSEQPAYEQYF | . | TRBV6-1 | . | TRBJ2-7
TGCAGCTCCCGGACCCTCCACGCTTCTAACTATGGCTACACCTTC | CSSRTLHASNYGYTF | . | TRBV29-1 | . | TRBJ1-2
TGTGCCAGCAGCTTTCCCGGGACTAGCTACAATGAGCAGTTCTTC | CASSFPGTSYNEQFF | TRBD2 | TRBV7-3 | once | TRBJ2-1
TGTGCCAGCAGCACGGTGGAACGGGGCTACAATGAGCAGTTCTTC | CASSTVERGYNEQFF | . | TRBV7-9 | . | TRBJ2-1
TGTGCCAGCATTGCGGGGGTGTACCAAGAGACCCAGTACTTC | CASIAGVYQETQYF | TRBD2 | TRBV6-6 | . | TRBJ2-5
TGTGCCAGCGATGGGGCGGGCACCGGGGAGCTGTTTTTT | CASDGAGTGELFF | . | TRBV6-1 | . | TRBJ2-2
TGTGCCAGCAGCGTAGCGTTCCAGGTCAATGAGCAGTTCTTC | CASSVAFQVNEQFF | . | TRBV9 | . | TRBJ2-1
TGCAGTGCTAGAGATGGCTCGTATAGCGGGGGATACGAGCAGTACTTC | CSARDGSYSGGYEQYF | TRBD2 | TRBV20-1 | few | TRBJ2-7
TGTGCCAGCTCAGGGGTTTTAAACACCATATATTTT | CASSGVLNTIYF | . | TRBV9 | few | TRBJ1-3
TGTGTCAGCAGCTCTTCCGGGACAGTTGAAAAACTGTTTTTT | CVSSSSGTVEKLFF | TRBD1 | TRBV7-2 | . | TRBJ1-4
TGTGCCAGCAGGAGGTGGACCAGTGAGCAGTTCTTC | CASRRWTSEQFF | . | TRBV6-2/TRBV6-3 | few | TRBJ2-1
TGCAGTGCTAGAGAGTATCGGCTAGCGGCCTCCTACGAGCAGTACTTC | CSAREYRLAASYEQYF | TRBD2 | TRBV20-1 | few | TRBJ2-7
TGTGCCAGCAGCTTGTATCGAGCGGACGAGACCCAGTACTTC | CASSLYRADETQYF | . | TRBV7-9 | . | TRBJ2-5
TGTGCCAGCAGTGGGGACAGGGGCTATGGAACAGATACGCAGTATTTT | CASSGDRGYGTDTQYF | TRBD1 | TRBV2 | many | TRBJ2-3
TGTGCCAGCACCCGGAACTTTAGCACAGATACGCAGTATTTT | CASTRNFSTDTQYF | . | TRBV7-2 | . | TRBJ2-3
TGCAGTGGGTTAGCGGGAGGAAGGAATGAGCAGTTCTTC | CSGLAGGRNEQFF | TRBD2 | TRBV20-1 | . | TRBJ2-1
TGTGCCAGCATGGGGACAGGGGGCAATACGCGAGAGACCCAGTACTTC | CASMGTGGNTRETQYF | . | TRBV21-1 | few | TRBJ2-5
TGTGCCAGCAGCCACGACACGGCTAGGGACGAGCAGTACTTC | CASSHDTARDEQYF | . | TRBV7-2 | . | TRBJ2-7
TGTGCCAGCATGTGGGGGCAAGAGACCCAGTACTTC | CASMWGQETQYF | . | TRBV7-2 | . | TRBJ2-5
TGTGCCAGCAGCCAGGGACTAGCATCAGATACGCAGTATTTT | CASSQGLASDTQYF | TRBD2 | TRBV6-6 | many | TRBJ2-3
TGTGCCAGCAGTTTATCGGGGAATCTTCCTCACAATGAGCAGTTCTTC | CASSLSGNLPHNEQFF | . | TRBV28 | . | TRBJ2-1
TGTGCCAGCAGCTGGGAACTAGCGGGAGGGCCCACAGATACGCAGTATTTT | CASSWELAGGPTDTQYF | TRBD2 | TRBV7-8 | . | TRBJ2-3
TGTGCCAGCAGCGTAGATGGCCGGGGCGTAGATGAGCAGTTCTTC | CASSVDGRGVDEQFF | . | TRBV9 | few | TRBJ2-1
TGCAGTGCTAGAGGGCAAGCGGGAGGCGAGCAGTACTTC | CSARGQAGGEQYF | TRBD2 | TRBV20-1 | few | TRBJ2-7
TGCAGCGCAAGCCATCGAGATACGCAGTATTTT | CSASHRDTQYF | . | TRBV29-1 | many | TRBJ2-3
TGTGCCAGCAGCCCCGCTGGGGGCAGCCCTTACAATGAGCAGTTCTTC | CASSPAGGSPYNEQFF | . | TRBV7-3 | few | TRBJ2-1
TGTGTCATGAGCCGGGACACCTCGAACACTGAAGCTTTCTTT | CVMSRDTSNTEAFF | . | TRBV10-3 | . | TRBJ1-1
TGTGCCAGCAGCACCCAGGACACCTACGAGCAGTACTTC | CASSTQDTYEQYF | . | TRBV28 | . | TRBJ2-7
TGCAGTGCCCCAGAACTAGCGGGGGTTCAAGAGACCCAGTACTTC | CSAPELAGVQETQYF | TRBD2 | TRBV20-1 | . | TRBJ2-5
TGCAGTGCGACCACCTCTGGGGCCAACGTCCTGACTTTC | CSATTSGANVLTF | . | TRBV20-1 | . | TRBJ2-6
TGTGCCAGCAGCTTCACAGCGGACCTTTGGGAAGAGCAGTTCTTC | CASSFTADLWEEQFF | . | TRBV7-3 | . | TRBJ2-1
TGTGCCAGCAGCCTCGTTCCGGGGGTTTACAATGAGCAGTTCTTC | CASSLVPGVYNEQFF | . | TRBV7-3 | many | TRBJ2-1
TGCAGTGCTAGCGGGAGGAACTCCTACAATGAGCAGTTCTTC | CSASGRNSYNEQFF | TRBD2 | TRBV20-1 | few | TRBJ2-1
TGCGCCAGCAGCTTGGTATCGGATGCAGATACGCAGTATTTT | CASSLVSDADTQYF | . | TRBV5-1 | . | TRBJ2-3
TGTGCCAGCAGTTCCACAGGGTCGGATACGCAGTCTTTT | CASSSTGSDTQSF | . | TRBV12-3/TRBV12-4 | . | TRBJ2-3
TGCAGTGCAAGAACCTTACTAGCGGGAGGATGGGGCGAGCAGTACTTC | CSARTLLAGGWGEQYF | TRBD2 | TRBV20-1 | . | TRBJ2-7
TGTGCCAGCAGTTTTCGTTACAGCCCCACAGATACGCAGTATTTT | CASSFRYSPTDTQYF | . | TRBV12-3/TRBV12-4 | . | TRBJ2-3
TGCGCCAGTGAACCTAGCGGGAGCGTCCCCAATGAGCAGTTCTTC | CASEPSGSVPNEQFF | TRBD2 | TRBV10-1 | . | TRBJ2-1
TGTGCCTGGAGTCTCACACAGGGGAACCAGCCCCAGCATTTT | CAWSLTQGNQPQHF | TRBD1 | TRBV30 | . | TRBJ1-5
TGTGCCAGCAGCTTGGGTACCGCTCCAGAGACCCAGTACTTC | CASSLGTAPETQYF | . | TRBV7-2 | few | TRBJ2-5
TGTGCCAGCAGCTTAGCGGAGACACCTAGCAATCAGCCCCAGCATTTT | CASSLAETPSNQPQHF | . | TRBV7-2 | . | TRBJ1-5
TGCAGTGCTAGAGGGACTAGCGGGAACCTCTACGAGCAGTACTTC | CSARGTSGNLYEQYF | TRBD2 | TRBV20-1 | . | TRBJ2-7
TGTGCCAGCAGTTTAATCGCAGGGCTTTACGAGCAGTACTTC | CASSLIAGLYEQYF | . | TRBV12-3/TRBV12-4 | . | TRBJ2-7
TGTGCCACCAGTGATTCAGCGACTAGCGGGAGAACAGATACGCAGTATTTT | CATSDSATSGRTDTQYF | TRBD2 | TRBV24-1 | few | TRBJ2-3
TGTGCCAGCAGCCAAGGAGGAACTAGCAGCCAAGAGACCCAGTACTTC | CASSQGGTSSQETQYF | . | TRBV4-2 | . | TRBJ2-5
TGTGCTAGCCCTTGGAAGGGCAATGAGCAGTTCTTC | CASPWKGNEQFF | . | TRBV7-7 | . | TRBJ2-1
TGTGCCAGCAGCTTATTCGGGGCCGGGAGCAATGAGCAGTTCTTC | CASSLFGAGSNEQFF | . | TRBV7-3 | . | TRBJ2-1
TGCGCCAGCAGCCAAATTGCCGCGGGACGAGGAGGAGAGACCCAGTACTTC | CASSQIAAGRGGETQYF | . | TRBV4-3 | . | TRBJ2-5